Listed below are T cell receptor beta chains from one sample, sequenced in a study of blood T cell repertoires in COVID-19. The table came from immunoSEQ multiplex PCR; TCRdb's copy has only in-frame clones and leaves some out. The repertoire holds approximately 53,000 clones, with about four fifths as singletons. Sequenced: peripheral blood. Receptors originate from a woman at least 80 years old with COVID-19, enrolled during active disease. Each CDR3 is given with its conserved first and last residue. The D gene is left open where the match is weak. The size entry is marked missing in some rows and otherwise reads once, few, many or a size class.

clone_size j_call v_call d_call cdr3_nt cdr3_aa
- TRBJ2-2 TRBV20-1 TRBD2 TGCAGTGCTAGTAGTACTAGCGGGTCCACCGGGGAGCTGTTTTTT CSASSTSGSTGELFF
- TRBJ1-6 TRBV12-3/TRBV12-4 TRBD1 TGTGCCAGCAGCGGACAGGGAAACTCACCCCTCCACTTT CASSGQGNSPLHF
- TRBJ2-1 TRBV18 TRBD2 TGTGCCAGCTCGCGGACTAGCGGGAGGTCCTACAATGAGCAGTTCTTC CASSRTSGRSYNEQFF
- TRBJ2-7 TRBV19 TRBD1 TGTGCCAGTGGGACAGAAAGCTCCTACGAGCAGTACTTC CASGTESSYEQYF
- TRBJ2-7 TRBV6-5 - TGTGCCAGCACCCTAGGTGCAGGAGGATCCTACGAGCAGTACTTC CASTLGAGGSYEQYF
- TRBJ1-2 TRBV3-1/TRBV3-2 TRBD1 TGTGCCAGCAGCCAAGTAGGACAGGGTGGTGGCTACACCTTC CASSQVGQGGGYTF
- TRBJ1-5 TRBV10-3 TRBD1 TGTGCCATCAGTGGGACAGGCAGCAATCAGCCCCAGCATTTT CAISGTGSNQPQHF
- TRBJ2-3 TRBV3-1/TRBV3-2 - TGTGCCAGCAGCCAAGATGGGGGACACACAGATACGCAGTATTTT CASSQDGGHTDTQYF
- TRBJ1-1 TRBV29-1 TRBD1 TGCAGCGCTGGACAGGGGGGTGTGACTGAAGCTTTCTTT CSAGQGGVTEAFF
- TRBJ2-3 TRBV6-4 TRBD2 TGTGCCAGCAGGGGGAGCGGGAGCGCAGATACGCAGTATTTT CASRGSGSADTQYF
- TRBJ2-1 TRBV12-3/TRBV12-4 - TGTGCCAGCAGTTTTGCTAGCGACAATGAGCAGTTCTTC CASSFASDNEQFF
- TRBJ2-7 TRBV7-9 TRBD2 TGTGCCAGCAGCAGAGGGGACTTAGCGGGAGGGAACGACGAGCAGTACTTC CASSRGDLAGGNDEQYF
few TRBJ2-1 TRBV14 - TGTGCCAGCAGCCAAAGCGGTACTACCAATGAGCAGTTCTTC CASSQSGTTNEQFF
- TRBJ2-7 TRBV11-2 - TGTGCCAGCAGCTTCGGCTCCTACGAGCAGTACTTC CASSFGSYEQYF
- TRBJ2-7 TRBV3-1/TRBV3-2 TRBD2 TGTGCCAGCAGCCACGGACTAGGGTCCTACGAGCAGTACTTC CASSHGLGSYEQYF
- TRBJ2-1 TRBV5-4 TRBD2 TGTGCCAGCAGCAACGCGGGGAGCGGGAGTCACAATGAGCAGTTCTTC CASSNAGSGSHNEQFF
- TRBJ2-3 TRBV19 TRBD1 TGTGCCAGTAGATCACAGGGGTTGACAGATACGCAGTATTTT CASRSQGLTDTQYF
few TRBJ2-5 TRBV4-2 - TGTGCCAGCAGCCAAGCCCTTCAAGAGACCCAGTACTTC CASSQALQETQYF
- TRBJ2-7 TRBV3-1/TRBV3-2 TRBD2 TGTGCCAGCAGTAACTTAGCGGGAGGGGAGGGGGAGCAGTACTTC CASSNLAGGEGEQYF
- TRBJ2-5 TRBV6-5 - TGTGCCAGCAGTTACCGGGGAGGAGAGACCCAGTACTTC CASSYRGGETQYF
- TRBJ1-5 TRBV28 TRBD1 TGTGCCAGCACGGCACAGGGGGGGTTTAGCAATCAGCCCCAGCATTTT CASTAQGGFSNQPQHF
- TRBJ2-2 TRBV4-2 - TGTGCCAGCAGCCCACGAGGTGGGGAGCTGTTTTTT CASSPRGGELFF
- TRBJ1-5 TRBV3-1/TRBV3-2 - TGTGCCAGCAGCCAAGGGCCGGGTAGCAATCAGCCCCAGCATTTT CASSQGPGSNQPQHF
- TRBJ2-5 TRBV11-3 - TGTGCCAGCAGCTTAGAAGGTTTCCCGGACACAGAAGAGACCCAGTACTTC CASSLEGFPDTEETQYF
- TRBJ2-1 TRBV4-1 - TGCGCCAGCAGCCTTAGCGGACTCAATGAGCAGTTCTTC CASSLSGLNEQFF
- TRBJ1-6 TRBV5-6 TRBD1 TGTGCCAGCAGCGATCCGACAGGGACAAATTCACCCCTCCACTTT CASSDPTGTNSPLHF
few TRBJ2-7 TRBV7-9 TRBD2 TGTGCCAGCAGCTTAAGGACTAGCGACGAGCAGTACTTC CASSLRTSDEQYF
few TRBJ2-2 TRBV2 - TGTGCCAGCACTGTAATCGACACCACCGGGGAGCTGTTTTTT CASTVIDTTGELFF
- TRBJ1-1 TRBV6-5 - TGTGCCAGCAGTCGACAGACTAACACTGAAGCTTTCTTT CASSRQTNTEAFF
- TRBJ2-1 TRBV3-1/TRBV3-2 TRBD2 TGTGCCAGCAGCCAAGTGCGGGAGGGCCCCTACAATGAGCAGTTCTTC CASSQVREGPYNEQFF
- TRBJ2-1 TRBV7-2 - TGTGCCAGCAGCCTTAGACAGAATCGTCATTCTGAGCAGTTCTTC CASSLRQNRHSEQFF
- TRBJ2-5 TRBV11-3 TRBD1 TGTGCCAGCAGCTTAGATTCAACGGCAGGGGGTATCAGAGAGACCCAGTACTTC CASSLDSTAGGIRETQYF
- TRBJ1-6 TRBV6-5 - TGTGCCAGCAGTTACTCAGGGGTCTCACCCCTCCACTTT CASSYSGVSPLHF
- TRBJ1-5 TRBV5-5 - TGTGCCAGCAGCGTCTTGGAAGGGGGCAATCAGCCCCAGCATTTT CASSVLEGGNQPQHF
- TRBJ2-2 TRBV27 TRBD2 TGTGCCAGCAGTTTCGGGACTAGCGACCCTAACACCGGGGAGCTGTTTTTT CASSFGTSDPNTGELFF
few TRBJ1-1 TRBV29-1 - TGCAGCGTGGGGGGGGCCATGAACACTGAAGCTTTCTTT CSVGGAMNTEAFF
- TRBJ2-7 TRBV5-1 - TGCGCCAGCAGCTTGGAATCCGGGAAATCCTACGAGCAGTACTTC CASSLESGKSYEQYF
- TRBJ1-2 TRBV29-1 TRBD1 TGCAGCGTCGGGACAGGGGAAGGCTACACCTTC CSVGTGEGYTF
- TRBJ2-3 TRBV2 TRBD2 TGTGCCAGCAGTGAGGCGGGAGAACGACTAGATACGCAGTATTTT CASSEAGERLDTQYF
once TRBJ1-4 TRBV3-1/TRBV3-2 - TGTGCCAGCAGCCACCCCCGGGGATTTACGGCGGAAAAACTGTTTTTT CASSHPRGFTAEKLFF
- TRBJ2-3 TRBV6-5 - TGTGCCAGCAGTCGAGCTGAGGGTACGCAGTATTTT CASSRAEGTQYF
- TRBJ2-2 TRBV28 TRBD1 TGTGCCAGCAGTTCCTACGGGACAGGGGGCATTTACACCGGGGAGCTGTTTTTT CASSSYGTGGIYTGELFF
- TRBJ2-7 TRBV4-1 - TGCGCCAGCAGCCAAGATCAGGGTTCCTACGAGCAGTACTTC CASSQDQGSYEQYF
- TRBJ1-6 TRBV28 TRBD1 TGTGCCAGCAGGGGGACAGGGTATAATTCACCCCTCCACTTT CASRGTGYNSPLHF
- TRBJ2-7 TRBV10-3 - TGTGCCATCAGTGTGACAGACCTAACCTACGAGCAGTACTTC CAISVTDLTYEQYF
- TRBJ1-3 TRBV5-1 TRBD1 TGCGCCAGCAGCCGCTCCGGGACAGAGAGCTCTGGAAACACCATATATTTT CASSRSGTESSGNTIYF
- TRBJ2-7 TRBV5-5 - TGTGCCAGCAGTTTCACAGGAGACTACGAGCAGTACTTC CASSFTGDYEQYF